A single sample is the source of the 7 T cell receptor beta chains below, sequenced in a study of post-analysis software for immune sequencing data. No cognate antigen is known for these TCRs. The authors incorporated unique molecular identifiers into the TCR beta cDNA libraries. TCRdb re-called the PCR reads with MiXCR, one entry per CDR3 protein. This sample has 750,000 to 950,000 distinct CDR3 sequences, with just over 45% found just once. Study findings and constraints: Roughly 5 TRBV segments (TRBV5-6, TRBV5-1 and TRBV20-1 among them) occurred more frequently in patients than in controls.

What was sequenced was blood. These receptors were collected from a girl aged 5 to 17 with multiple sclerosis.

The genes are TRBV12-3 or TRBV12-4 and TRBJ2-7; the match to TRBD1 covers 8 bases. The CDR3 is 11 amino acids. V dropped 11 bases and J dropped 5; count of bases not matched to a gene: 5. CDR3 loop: CAVRQGNEQYF. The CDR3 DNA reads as TGTGCCGTAAGACAGGGGAACGAGCAGTACTTC.

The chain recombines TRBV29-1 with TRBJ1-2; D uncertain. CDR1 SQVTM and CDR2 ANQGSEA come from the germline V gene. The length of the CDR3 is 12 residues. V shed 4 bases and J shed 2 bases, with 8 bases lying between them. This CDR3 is CSVVGQNYGYTF. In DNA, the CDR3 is TGCAGCGTTGTAGGGCAGAACTATGGCTACACCTTC.

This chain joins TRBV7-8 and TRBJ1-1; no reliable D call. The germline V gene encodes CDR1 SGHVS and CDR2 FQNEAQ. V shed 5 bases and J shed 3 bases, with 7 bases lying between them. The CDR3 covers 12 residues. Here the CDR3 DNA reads TGTGCCAGCAGCCTTATGGACACTGAAGCTTTCTTT. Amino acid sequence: CASSLMDTEAFF.

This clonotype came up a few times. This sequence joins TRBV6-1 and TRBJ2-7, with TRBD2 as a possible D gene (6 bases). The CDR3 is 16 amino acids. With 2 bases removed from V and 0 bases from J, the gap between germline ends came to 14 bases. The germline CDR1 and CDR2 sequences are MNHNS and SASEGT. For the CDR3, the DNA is TGTGCCAGCAGTGAACCGGGTCCGGGACTCTCCTACGAGCAGTACTTC. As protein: CASSEPGPGLSYEQYF.

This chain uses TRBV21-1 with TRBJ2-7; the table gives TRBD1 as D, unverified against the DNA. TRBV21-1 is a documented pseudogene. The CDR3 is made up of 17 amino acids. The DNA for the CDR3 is TGTGCCAGCCCGGGGCCGGTCGAGCGGGACAACTCCTACGAGCAGTACTTC. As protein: CASPGPVERDNSYEQYF.

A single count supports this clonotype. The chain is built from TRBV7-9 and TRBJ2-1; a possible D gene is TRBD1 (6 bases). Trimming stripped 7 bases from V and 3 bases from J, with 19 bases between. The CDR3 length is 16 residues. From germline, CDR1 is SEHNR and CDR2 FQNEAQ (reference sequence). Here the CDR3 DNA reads TGTGCCAGCATAAGTAGGAGTCAAGGGGGCTACAATGAGCAGTTCTTC. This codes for CASISRSQGGYNEQFF.

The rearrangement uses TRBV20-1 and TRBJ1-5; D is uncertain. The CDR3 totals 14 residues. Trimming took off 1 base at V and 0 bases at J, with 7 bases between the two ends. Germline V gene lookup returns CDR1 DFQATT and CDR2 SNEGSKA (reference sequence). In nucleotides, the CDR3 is TGCAGTGCTAGAGCCAGGAATAGCAATCAGCCCCAGCATTTT. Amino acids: CSARARNSNQPQHF.